This TCR beta chain was profiled in a study of blood T cell repertoires in COVID-19. Study-level background: The samples span acute and convalescent COVID-19 from the United States, Italy and Spain. Sources were T cells, B-cell-depleted T cells, or PBMCs; the material itself was cDNA or gDNA.

Original processing notes: Quantification of nucleated cells was approximated via reference gene primer amplification. Sequencing used immunoSEQ multiplex PCR; TCRdb keeps in-frame clones, though not all of them. D and trimming come from the DNA, and the V and J calls and clone size come from that table. The sample records about 14,000 clones, around 83% being singletons. The CDR3 sequence is 17 residues long. The germline V gene encodes CDR1 MDHEN and CDR2 SYDVKM. V lost 6 bases and J lost 0; bases outside the gene matches: 11. This TCR derives from a woman aged 50 to 65 with active or convalescent COVID-19. Sequenced: peripheral blood. This chain connects TRBV28 to TRBJ1-5; 7 bases align to TRBD1. CDR3: CASSQAGTDYSNQPQHF. The CDR3 bases are TGTGCCAGCAGCCAGGCCGGGACAGATTATAGCAATCAGCCCCAGCATTTT.